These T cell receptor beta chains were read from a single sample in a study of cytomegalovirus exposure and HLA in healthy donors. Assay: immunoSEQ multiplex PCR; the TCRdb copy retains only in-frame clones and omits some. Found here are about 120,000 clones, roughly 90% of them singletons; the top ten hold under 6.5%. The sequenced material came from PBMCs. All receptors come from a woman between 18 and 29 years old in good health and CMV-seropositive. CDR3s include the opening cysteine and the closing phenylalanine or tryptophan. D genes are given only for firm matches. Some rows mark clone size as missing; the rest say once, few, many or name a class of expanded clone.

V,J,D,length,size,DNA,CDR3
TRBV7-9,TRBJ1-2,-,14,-,TGTGCCAGCAGCTTAGGTGCACTTAACTATGGCTACACCTTC,CASSLGALNYGYTF
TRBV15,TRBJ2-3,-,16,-,TGTGCCACCAGCGGACGCCTAACGGGGGGCCCAGATACGCAGTATTTT,CATSGRLTGGPDTQYF
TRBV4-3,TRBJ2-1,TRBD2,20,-,TGCGCCAGCAGCCGCCGAAGGGGAGCGGGAGGGCCCACCCCTCAAGATGAGCAGTTCTTC,CASSRRRGAGGPTPQDEQFF
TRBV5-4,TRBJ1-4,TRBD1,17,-,TGTGCCAGCAGCTTGGCCCCGTGGGGACAGCGTAATGAAAAACTGTTTTTT,CASSLAPWGQRNEKLFF
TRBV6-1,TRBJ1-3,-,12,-,TGTGCCAGCCCCAGCTCTGGAAACACCATATATTTT,CASPSSGNTIYF
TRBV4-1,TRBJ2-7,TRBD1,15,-,TGCGCCAGCAGCCAAGGAAGGGGGACAGGGTACGAGCAGTACTTC,CASSQGRGTGYEQYF
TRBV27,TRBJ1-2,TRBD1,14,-,TGTGCCAGCAGTTTTCTCGGGACAGGGAATGGCTACACCTTC,CASSFLGTGNGYTF
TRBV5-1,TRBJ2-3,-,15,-,TGCGCCAGCAGCTTCGGAGGGGGCGGCACAGATACGCAGTATTTT,CASSFGGGGTDTQYF
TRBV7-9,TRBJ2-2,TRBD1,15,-,TGTGCCAGCAGCTTGGGACAGGGGATATCCGGGGAGCTGTTTTTT,CASSLGQGISGELFF
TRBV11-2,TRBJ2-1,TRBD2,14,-,TGTGCCAGCAGCTTAGGGCTAGCGGGAGATGAGCAGTTCTTC,CASSLGLAGDEQFF
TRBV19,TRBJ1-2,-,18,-,TGTGCCAGTAGTATAGACTTAATCAAAGTGCTAAAGAACTATGGCTACACCTTC,CASSIDLIKVLKNYGYTF
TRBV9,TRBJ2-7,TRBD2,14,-,TGTGCCAGCAGCGTAGGACTAGCGGACTACGAGCAGTACTTC,CASSVGLADYEQYF
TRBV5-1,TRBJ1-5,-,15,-,TGCGCCAGCAGCTTGGCCGGTCAGGGCGGTCAGCCCCAGCATTTT,CASSLAGQGGQPQHF
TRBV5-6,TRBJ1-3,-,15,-,TGTGCCAGCAGCTTGTGGCAGGTCTCTGGAAACACCATATATTTT,CASSLWQVSGNTIYF
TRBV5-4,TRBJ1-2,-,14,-,TGTGCCAGCAGCTTGAGAACAGGACCGTATGGCTACACCTTC,CASSLRTGPYGYTF
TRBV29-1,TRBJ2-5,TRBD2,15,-,TGCAGCGTTGTGCCGAGTCTAGCGGGGAAAGAGACCCAGTACTTC,CSVVPSLAGKETQYF
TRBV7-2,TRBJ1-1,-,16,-,TGTGCCAGCAGCGGAGGGTCTCAAAGGGGGAACACTGAAGCTTTCTTT,CASSGGSQRGNTEAFF
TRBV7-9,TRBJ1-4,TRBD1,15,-,TGTGCCAGCAGCTTTTCCTGGAGAACAGGGGGAAAACTGTTTTTT,CASSFSWRTGGKLFF
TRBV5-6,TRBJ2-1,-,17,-,TGTGCCAGCAGCTCCAAGTCCTTAGGACTTTATAACAATGAGCAGTTCTTC,CASSSKSLGLYNNEQFF
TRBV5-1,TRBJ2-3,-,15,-,TGCGCCAGCAGCTTGTCTGGGGGCCGCACAGATACGCAGTATTTT,CASSLSGGRTDTQYF
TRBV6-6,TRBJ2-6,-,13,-,TGTGCCAGCAGCAGCTCTGGGGCCAACGTCCTGACTTTC,CASSSSGANVLTF
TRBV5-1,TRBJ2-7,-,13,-,TGCGCCAGCAGCGCCGACAGCGCCTACGAGCAGTACTTC,CASSADSAYEQYF
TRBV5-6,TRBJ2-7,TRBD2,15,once,TGTGCCAGCACCCTCCGGACCGGGAGGACCTACGAGCAGTACTTC,CASTLRTGRTYEQYF
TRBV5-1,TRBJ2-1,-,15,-,TGCGCCAGCAGCTTGTTAGCCCCTACCTACAATGAGCAGTTCTTC,CASSLLAPTYNEQFF
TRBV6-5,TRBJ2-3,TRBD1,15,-,TGTGCCAGCAGGGACGACAGGGCCCTCCCCGATACGCAGTATTTT,CASRDDRALPDTQYF
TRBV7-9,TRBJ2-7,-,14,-,TGTGCCAGCACCCTTTTAGGGGGGGCTCACGAGCAGTACTTC,CASTLLGGAHEQYF
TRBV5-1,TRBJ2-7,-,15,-,TGCGCCAGCAGCCCGCCAGGGGGGAGCTCCTACGAGCAGTACTTC,CASSPPGGSSYEQYF
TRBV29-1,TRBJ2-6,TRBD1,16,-,TGCACCCCCAGGGGACAGGCCCCCTCTGGGGCCAACGTCCTGACTTTC,CTPRGQAPSGANVLTF
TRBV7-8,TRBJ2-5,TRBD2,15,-,TGTGCCAGCAGCCGTAGCGGGGGGGTCCAAGAGACCCAGTACTTC,CASSRSGGVQETQYF
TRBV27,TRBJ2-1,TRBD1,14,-,TGTGCCAGCAGTCTAGGACAGGGCTACAATGAGCAGTTCTTC,CASSLGQGYNEQFF
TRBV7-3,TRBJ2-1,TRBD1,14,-,TGTGCCAGCAGCTTAACCGACAGGGCGAATGAGCAGTTCTTC,CASSLTDRANEQFF
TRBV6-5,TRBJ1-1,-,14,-,TGTGCCAGCAGTTACAAGCAAGGGGGCACTGAAGCTTTCTTT,CASSYKQGGTEAFF
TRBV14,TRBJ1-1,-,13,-,TGTGCCAGCAGCCATAAGCGGTGGATTGAAGCTTTCTTT,CASSHKRWIEAFF
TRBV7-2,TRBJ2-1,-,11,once,TGTGCCAGCAGCTCAGAAAATGAGCAGTTCTTC,CASSSENEQFF
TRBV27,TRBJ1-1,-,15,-,TGTGCCAGCAGTTTATCGATACTTCTGAACACTGAAGCTTTCTTT,CASSLSILLNTEAFF
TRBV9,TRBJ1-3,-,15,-,TGTGCCAGCAGCGTAGGGCCAGGGGCAGGAAACACCATATATTTT,CASSVGPGAGNTIYF
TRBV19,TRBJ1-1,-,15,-,TGTGCCAGTAGTGTACCGAGGGGGATGGGGACTGAAGCTTTCTTT,CASSVPRGMGTEAFF
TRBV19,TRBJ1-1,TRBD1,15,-,TGTGCCAGTAGTATACCGACAGGGATTCTCGCTGAAGCTTTCTTT,CASSIPTGILAEAFF
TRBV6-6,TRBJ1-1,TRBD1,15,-,TGTGCCAGCAGTAACAAGGGGCAGGGGGGCACAGAAGCTTTCTTT,CASSNKGQGGTEAFF
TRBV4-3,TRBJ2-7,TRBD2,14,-,TGCGCCAGCAGCCAATCCCGGGGGGGAATTCAGCAGTACTTC,CASSQSRGGIQQYF
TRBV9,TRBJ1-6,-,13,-,TGTGCCAGCAACCGGGAAGGGAATTCACCCCTCCACTTT,CASNREGNSPLHF
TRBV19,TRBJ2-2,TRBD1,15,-,TGTGCCAGTAGTTCTACAGGGGGAAACACCGGGGAGCTGTTTTTT,CASSSTGGNTGELFF
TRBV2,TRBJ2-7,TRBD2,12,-,TGTGCCAGCATGGGGGGGGGCTACGAGCAGTACTTC,CASMGGGYEQYF
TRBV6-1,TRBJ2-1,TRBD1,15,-,TGTGCCACCAACCAGGGGGCGAACTCCTACAATGAGCAGTTCTTC,CATNQGANSYNEQFF
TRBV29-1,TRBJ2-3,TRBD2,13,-,TGCAGCCTCAATGGGGGGGGCACAGATACGCAGTATTTT,CSLNGGGTDTQYF
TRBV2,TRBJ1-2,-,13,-,TGTGCCAGCAGGATCAGGGTTAACTATGGCTACACCTTC,CASRIRVNYGYTF
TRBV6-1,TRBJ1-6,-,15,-,TGTGCCAGCAGTGATTCTCCCTCGAGCAATTCACCCCTCCACTTT,CASSDSPSSNSPLHF
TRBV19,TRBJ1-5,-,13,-,TGTGCCAGTAGTTCCCGGGGGGACCAGCCCCAGCATTTT,CASSSRGDQPQHF
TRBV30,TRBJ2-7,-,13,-,TGTGCCTGGAGTCTCTCAGTGCCCTACGAGCAGTACTTC,CAWSLSVPYEQYF
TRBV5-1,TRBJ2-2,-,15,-,TGCGCCAGCAGCTTAGGGGCGTTGATACCCGGGGAGCTGTTTTTT,CASSLGALIPGELFF